A single sample gave rise to the 5 T cell receptor beta chains below, sequenced in a study of T-cell reconstitution after alpha-beta-depleted transplantation in children. Unique molecular identifiers were incorporated during preparation of the TCRbeta library. TCRdb itself ran the PCR reads through MiXCR, one entry per CDR3 protein. The sample shows approximately 420,000 distinct CDR3 sequences, roughly a tenth of them seen only once. Sequenced material: PBMCs from the stem cell graft donor, taken from the stem cell graft. The origin of the receptors is a human donor who donated a stem cell graft to a child with acute myeloid leukemia.

The rearrangement joins TRBV7-2 to TRBJ2-5, with 7 bases identical to TRBD2. Germline CDR1 is SGHTA and CDR2 is FQGNSA. Losses at the gene ends were 5 bases for V and 5 bases for J; bases not matched to a gene: 14. The CDR3 loop spans 16 amino acids. The CDR3 sequence is CASSLIAGQRRETQYF. CDR3 bases: TGTGCCAGCAGCCTGATAGCGGGCCAAAGACGGGAGACCCAGTACTTC. Full variable domain (outside the CDR3, taken from reference TRBV7-2 and TRBJ2-5): GAGVSQSPSNKVTEKGKDVELRCDPISGHTALYWYRQSLGQGLEFLIYFQGNSAPDKSGLPSDRFSAERTGGSVSTLTIQRTQQEDSAVYLCASSLIAGQRRETQYFGPGTRLLVL.

In this sample, this clonotype turned up a few times. The CDR3 nucleotides are TGCGCCAGCAGTGAAGGCGGGAAAAGCTCCTACGAGCAGTACTTC. Protein: CASSEGGKSSYEQYF. The V gene is TRBV10-2, the J gene TRBJ2-7; tentatively, D is TRBD2 (6 bases). The V gene lost 3 bases and the J gene lost 0 bases, with 12 bases spanning the gap. This CDR3 region has 15 residues. Germline CDR1 is WSHSY and CDR2 is SAAADI.

This clonotype was counted ten times or more. The V gene is TRBV10-1, the J gene TRBJ2-5, with D perhaps matching TRBD1 (6 bases). This CDR3 contains 13 residues. From germline, CDR1 is WNHNN and CDR2 SYGVQD (reference sequence). V gave up 0 bases and J gave up 4 bases, with 6 bases separating them. CDR3: CASSESTGETQYF. CDR3 DNA: TGCGCCAGCAGTGAGTCGACAGGAGAGACCCAGTACTTC.

The chain is built from TRBV7-9 and TRBJ2-7; TRBD2 aligns across 7 bases. Germline loops: CDR1 SEHNR, CDR2 FQNEAQ (reference sequence). After removal of 7 bases from V and 5 bases from J, the junction contained 14 bases not matched to a gene. This CDR3 has 15 amino acids. This CDR3 reads CASTQWPSGNHEQYF. CDR3 in DNA: TGTGCCAGCACCCAGTGGCCGAGCGGGAACCACGAGCAGTACTTC.

This clonotype was seen more than once but under ten times. The genes are TRBV20-1 and TRBJ2-7; D is undetermined. Germline V gene lookup returns CDR1 DFQATT and CDR2 SNEGSKA (reference sequence). This CDR3 has 13 amino acids. Trimming removed 0 bases from V and 3 bases from J, with 9 bases in between. The chain's CDR3 is CSARESGYYEQYF. CDR3 bases: TGCAGTGCTAGAGAATCCGGATACTACGAGCAGTACTTC.